This passage covers 15 T cell receptor beta chains from one sample sequenced in a study of beta chain features in type 1 diabetes. Sequencing targeted expressed TCRB transcripts, as all isolated RNA had been reverse transcribed. Repertoires were generated with immunoSEQ multiplex PCR, while TCRdb's copy carries only in-frame clones and drops some. Of almost 350,000 clones detected, roughly 8% appear once; the ten largest clones hold 0.44%. Sequenced sample: central memory CD4+ T cells from blood. These receptors came from a woman aged 18-29 years in good health.

V gene TRBV6-6 combines with J gene TRBJ1-2; D unresolved. V lost 4 bases and J 7 bases, leaving 13 bases between the germline ends. The CDR3 is made up of 13 amino acids. Germline assignment: CDR1 MNHNY and CDR2 SVGAGI (reference sequence). The CDR3 sequence: CASSFSGSFGYTF. CDR3 bases: TGTGCCAGCAGTTTCTCGGGGTCCTTTGGCTACACCTTC.

Ten or more counts support this clone. V gene TRBV7-9 combines with J gene TRBJ1-4; no clear D. The germline V gene has CDR1 SEHNR and CDR2 FQNEAQ (reference sequence). This CDR3 region has 13 residues. V was cut by 4 bases and J by 10 bases, with 13 bases left in between. The CDR3: CASSSTRTGKLFF. The CDR3 DNA follows: TGTGCCAGCAGCTCGACAAGGACGGGAAAACTGTTTTTT.

This clone was detected a few times. The chain links TRBV20-1 to TRBJ1-1; weak D call: TRBD1 (5 bases). The CDR3 runs to 11 residues. Looked up from germline, CDR1 is DFQATT and CDR2 is SNEGSKA (reference sequence). Trimming took off 1 base at V and 10 bases at J, with 10 bases between the two ends. The CDR3 protein is CSARVREGAFF. As DNA, the CDR3 is TGCAGTGCTAGAGTCAGGGAAGGAGCTTTCTTT.

The table lists this clone with a few counts. The V and J genes are TRBV29-1 and TRBJ1-3; TRBD1 aligns across 8 bases. The CDR3 loop spans 15 amino acids. The junction had 3 bases not matched to a gene; V was cut back by 0 bases and J by 2 bases. The germline V gene has CDR1 SQVTM and CDR2 ANQGSEA. CDR3 in DNA: TGCAGCGTTGAAGACCGGGACAGGACTGGAAACACCATATATTTT. Translating it yields CSVEDRDRTGNTIYF. The full variable domain, rest sourced from reference TRBV29-1 and TRBJ1-3, is SAVISQKPSRDICQRGTSLTIQCQVDSQVTMMFWYRQQPGQSLTLIATANQGSEATYESGFVIDKFPISRPNLTFSTLTVSNMSPEDSSIYLCSVEDRDRTGNTIYFGEGSWLTVV.

This clone was seen more than once but under ten times. J is TRBJ2-5 and V is TRBV5-4, with 9 bases lining up with TRBD1. Losses at the gene ends were 2 bases for V and 4 bases for J; bases not matched to a gene: 6. CDR1 and CDR2 from the germline V gene are SGHNT and YYREEE (reference sequence). CDR3 length equals 15 residues. CDR3 amino acids: CASSLPGTGRETQYF. The CDR3 DNA is TGTGCCAGCAGCTTACCCGGGACAGGGAGAGAGACCCAGTACTTC. Full variable domain (missing parts from reference TRBV5-4 and TRBJ2-5): ETGVTQSPTHLIKTRGQQVTLRCSSQSGHNTVSWYQQALGQGPQFIFQYYREEENGRGNFPPRFSGLQFPNYSSELNVNALELDDSALYLCASSLPGTGRETQYFGPGTRLLVL.

This chain links TRBV5-1 with TRBJ2-5; no firm D call. V was clipped by 0 bases and J by 5 bases, with 11 bases between them. Germline-derived CDR1 and CDR2 are SGHRS and YFSETQ. There are 14 residues in the CDR3. The CDR3 nucleotides are TGCGCCAGCAGCTTGGTCAGCCGGCGGGAGACCCAGTACTTC. It specifies CASSLVSRRETQYF.

This clone was picked up a small number of times. The chain combines TRBV6-1 with TRBJ2-1; D is possibly TRBD1 (6 bases). This CDR3 has 13 residues. V was clipped by 7 bases and J by 7 bases, with 14 bases between them. Germline V CDR1 and CDR2: MNHNS, SASEGT. In DNA, the CDR3 is TGTGCCAGCAAGTACCACCAGGGGAATGAGCAGTTCTTC. As protein: CASKYHQGNEQFF.

Points on this clone: The same CDR3 also results from other DNA sequences found in this sample. This chain connects TRBV28 to TRBJ1-2; D is unresolved. This CDR3 region has 13 residues. V lost 3 bases and J 0 bases, leaving 5 bases between the germline ends. The germline V gene has CDR1 MDHEN and CDR2 SYDVKM. The CDR3 loop is CASSLGTNYGYTF. CDR3 nucleotides: TGTGCCAGCAGTTTGGGGACTAACTATGGCTACACCTTC.

The rearrangement uses TRBV21-1 and TRBJ2-1. TRBV21-1 is marked as a pseudogene. There are 10 residues in the CDR3. CDR3 region: CASSKDEQFF. For the CDR3, the DNA is TGTGCCAGCAGCAAAGATGAGCAGTTCTTC.

A few counts support this clone. The chain recombines TRBV14 with TRBJ2-7, with D perhaps TRBD1 (6 bases). Trimming took off 1 base at V and 3 bases at J, with 13 bases between the two ends. Germline V gene data show CDR1 as SGHDN and CDR2 as FVKESK. The length of the CDR3 is 15 residues. The CDR3 here is CASSQGLGAYYEQYF. CDR3 bases: TGTGCCAGCAGCCAAGGGCTGGGGGCCTACTACGAGCAGTACTTC.

The table lists this clone with many counts. This sequence joins TRBV4-3 and TRBJ1-5, with TRBD1 as a possible D gene (5 bases). The CDR3 length is 13 residues. Trimming shortened V by 5 bases and J by 8 bases, and 13 bases separated the two germline ends. Germline V CDR1 and CDR2: LGHNA, YSLEER. The CDR3 sequence: CASSWTVGEPQHF. CDR3 sequence (DNA): TGCGCCAGCAGCTGGACCGTAGGGGAGCCCCAGCATTTT.

In this sample, this clone turned up many times. The chain has TRBV11-2 and TRBJ2-1; 7 bases align to TRBD1. Germline CDR1 reads SGHAT; CDR2 reads FQNNGV. The CDR3 is 15 amino acids. Unmatched junction bases numbered 6, after V lost 4 bases and J lost 3 bases. The CDR3 DNA reads TGTGCCAGCAGCTCGGGACAGATGGACTACAATGAGCAGTTCTTC. Its translation is CASSSGQMDYNEQFF. The whole variable domain, remainder taken from reference TRBV11-2 and TRBJ2-1, is EAGVAQSPRYKIIEKRQSVAFWCNPISGHATLYWYQQILGQGPKLLIQFQNNGVVDDSQLPKDRFSAERLKGVDSTLKIQPAKLEDSAVYLCASSSGQMDYNEQFFGPGTRLTVL.

This clone was seen only a few times. The V and J genes are TRBV7-2 and TRBJ2-5; D is possibly TRBD2 (6 bases). CDR3 length equals 15 residues. Trimming left V 2 bases short and J 4 bases short, with 14 bases between. The germline gives CDR1 SGHTA, CDR2 FQGNSA. CDR3 DNA sequence: TGTGCCAGCAGCTTATTTGTGGGAGCGGGAGAGACCCAGTACTTC. It specifies CASSLFVGAGETQYF.

This clone was observed a handful of times. This chain uses TRBV11-3 with TRBJ2-3; D unclear. Trimming pared 5 bases from V and 6 bases from J, leaving 12 bases between. The CDR3 covers 13 residues. Germline loops: CDR1 SGHNT, CDR2 YENEEA. CDR3 in DNA: TGTGCCAGCAGCCCCTCGTCGATGGATACGCAGTATTTT. The encoded protein is CASSPSSMDTQYF.

This clone has just a few counts. V is TRBV5-1 and J is TRBJ2-3; TRBD2 is a possible D gene (6 bases). Trimming shortened V by 8 bases and J by 1 base, and 14 bases separated the two germline ends. This CDR3 contains 14 residues. Germline lookup yields CDR1 SGHRS and CDR2 YFSETQ. CDR3 coding DNA: TGCGCCAGTCAGTACGGGAGTGGCACAGATACGCAGTATTTT. Its translation is CASQYGSGTDTQYF. Based on the CDR3 plus reference TRBV5-1 and TRBJ2-3, the full variable domain is KAGVTQTPRYLIKTRGQQVTLSCSPISGHRSVSWYQQTPGQGLQFLFEYFSETQRNKGNFPGRFSGRQFSNSRSEMNVSTLELGDSALYLCASQYGSGTDTQYFGPGTRLTVL.